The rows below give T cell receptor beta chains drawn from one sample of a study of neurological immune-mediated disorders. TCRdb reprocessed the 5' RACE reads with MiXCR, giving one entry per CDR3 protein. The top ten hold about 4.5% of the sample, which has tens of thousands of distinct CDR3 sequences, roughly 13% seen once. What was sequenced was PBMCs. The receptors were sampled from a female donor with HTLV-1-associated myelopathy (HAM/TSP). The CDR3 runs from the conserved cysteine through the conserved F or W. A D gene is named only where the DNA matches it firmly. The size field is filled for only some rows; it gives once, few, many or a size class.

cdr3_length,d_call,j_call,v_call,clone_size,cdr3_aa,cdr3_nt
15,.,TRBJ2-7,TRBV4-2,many,CASSQAIGSSYEQYF,TGTGCCAGCAGCCAAGCGATCGGATCCTCCTACGAGCAGTACTTC
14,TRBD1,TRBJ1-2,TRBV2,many,CASSRQGSNYGYTF,TGTGCCAGCAGCAGACAGGGTTCTAACTATGGCTACACCTTC
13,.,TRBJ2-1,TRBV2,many,CASSEVGAVEQFF,TGTGCCAGCAGTGAAGTGGGGGCGGTTGAGCAGTTCTTC
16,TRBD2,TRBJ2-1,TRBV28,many,CASRTLAGGAYNEQFF,TGTGCCAGCAGGACGCTAGCGGGGGGTGCCTACAATGAGCAGTTCTTC
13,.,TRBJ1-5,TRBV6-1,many,CASGDMSNQPQHF,TGTGCCAGCGGGGACATGAGCAATCAGCCCCAGCATTTT
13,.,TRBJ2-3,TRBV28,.,CASKQARTDTQYF,TGTGCCAGCAAACAGGCTCGCACAGATACGCAGTATTTT
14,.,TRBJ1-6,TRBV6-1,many,CASSEGGEWTPLHF,TGTGCCAGCAGTGAAGGAGGGGAATGGACACCCCTCCACTTT
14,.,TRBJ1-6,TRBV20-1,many,CSAFGGVGNSPLHF,TGCAGTGCCTTTGGAGGGGTAGGTAATTCACCCCTCCACTTT
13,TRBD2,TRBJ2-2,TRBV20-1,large,CSARGGGNGELFF,TGCAGTGCTCGGGGGGGAGGAAACGGGGAGCTGTTTTTT
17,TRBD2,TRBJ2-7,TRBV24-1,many,CATSDPGTSGGDYEQYF,TGTGCCACCAGTGATCCCGGGACTAGCGGGGGGGACTACGAGCAGTACTTC
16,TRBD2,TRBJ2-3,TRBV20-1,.,CSARDRQAGSTDTQYF,TGCAGTGCTAGAGATCGGCAAGCGGGGAGCACAGATACGCAGTATTTT
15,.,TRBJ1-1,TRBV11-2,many,CASSPKPGGRTEAFF,TGTGCCAGCAGCCCGAAACCTGGGGGAAGGACTGAAGCTTTCTTT
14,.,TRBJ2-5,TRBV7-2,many,CASRQGRSRKTQYF,TGTGCCAGCAGGCAGGGACGGAGCAGGAAGACCCAGTACTTC